The following is a T cell receptor (beta chain) sequence with its context. The sample comes from a study of beta chain features in type 1 diabetes. Expressed TCRB transcripts were sequenced after all isolated RNA was converted to cDNA. TCRdb's table, derived via immunoSEQ multiplex PCR, lists solely in-frame clones and lacks some. Of around 340,000 clones in the sample, approximately 8.2% were seen once. CDR3 length: 13 residues. Trimming cost V 0 bases and J 6 bases, with 9 bases left between them. Germline CDR1 SGHDN, CDR2 FVKESK. The chain joins TRBV14 to TRBJ2-7; D may match TRBD1 or TRBD2 (5 bases each). Sequenced sample: central memory CD4+ T cells from blood. This clonotype was obtained from a woman aged 18-30 years in good health. The CDR3 nucleotides read TGTGCCAGCAGCCAAGAGAGGGGTCTCGAGCAGTACTTC. Translating gives CASSQERGLEQYF. The full variable domain, with the rest looked up from reference TRBV14 and TRBJ2-7, is EAGVTQFPSHSVIEKGQTVTLRCDPISGHDNLYWYRRVMGKEIKFLLHFVKESKQDESGMPNNRFLAERTGGTYSTLKVQPAELEDSGVYFCASSQERGLEQYFGPGTRLTVT.